The rows below give T cell receptor beta chains drawn from one sample of a study of blood T cell repertoires in COVID-19. Here immunoSEQ multiplex PCR was the method, and the copy in TCRdb shows in-frame clones only, minus some. The sample gives about 11,000 clones, roughly 86% of which show up once; 31% is in the top ten. The sample comprised peripheral blood. These receptors all come from a man aged 45-60 years with active COVID-19. The conserved cysteine and the conserved F or W are not part of the CDR3 here.

v_gene | CDR3aa
TRBV7-8 | ASSLARAGIGSTQY
TRBV7-6 | ASSPTGESSPLH
TRBV27 | ASSLSSSGNTIY
TRBV6-5 | ASTRGTGESNEQF
TRBV19 | ASSTILGPSYEQY
TRBV18 | ASSPLANYEQY
TRBV28 | ASSLRQGIGTMTNSPLH
TRBV7-9 | ASSQGMGNINGGLF
TRBV2 | ASRGGAGTDYYGYT
TRBV2 | ASIPAGGPSYEQY
TRBV7-8 | ASSPPGLAGLETQY
TRBV25-1 | ASSEGRGTSGNQQF
TRBV6-5 | ASSYGFNSRDEQF
TRBV25-1 | ASSAKDRSYEQY
TRBV5-1 | ASSGSGNSQETQY
TRBV2 | ARVRGRPHEQY
TRBV18 | ASSPWTGEGSYEQY
TRBV10-3 | AISESGRVRTGELF
TRBV19 | ASSIGLAGGEELF
TRBV19 | ASSITTGGVSEQY
TRBV28 | ASSFFEALNSPLH
TRBV6-5 | ASAETSYNEQF
TRBV5-3 | ARSLAQLAGGTSTSTDTQY
TRBV3-1/TRBV3-2 | ASSPSGGAPFDNEQF
TRBV14 | ASSQDSGFGGGAGNEQF
TRBV11-2 | ASSLGSGQGSGFNSPLH
TRBV5-1 | ASSRRTGEQFSLVRNTIY
TRBV5-1 | ASSLGQTNTGELF
TRBV27 | ASRGTASYEQY
TRBV27 | ASSPRTGYSENTEAF
TRBV5-4 | ASSLTGVLAGGEQY
TRBV7-3 | ASSTGGTSTDTQY
TRBV13 | ASSWGGDREVTRHTDTQY
TRBV5-6 | ASSLQGEWDRTDTQY
TRBV6-5 | ARSLIDTGELF
TRBV10-3 | AINVPGNYGYT
TRBV27 | ASSLLRSSGANVLT
TRBV25-1 | ASSVQGRDTEAF
TRBV3-1/TRBV3-2 | ASTPSRDRGNPNTGELF
TRBV9 | ASSNVEVQIYGYT
TRBV10-1 | ASSSSYTDTQY
TRBV28 | ASSLITASNQPQH
TRBV11-2 | ASSPAGWGYEQY
TRBV28 | ASRELTDRAGANVLT
TRBV15 | ATSRREQPSTDTQY
TRBV7-2 | ASSLGASGSFNEQY
TRBV2 | ASREGRRANTEAF
TRBV30 | AWSRTRDYGYT
TRBV7-9 | ASSTPVRTEMQETQY
TRBV7-6 | ASSPIQGRGHNEQF
TRBV11-3 | ASSLDAGRGAKNIQY